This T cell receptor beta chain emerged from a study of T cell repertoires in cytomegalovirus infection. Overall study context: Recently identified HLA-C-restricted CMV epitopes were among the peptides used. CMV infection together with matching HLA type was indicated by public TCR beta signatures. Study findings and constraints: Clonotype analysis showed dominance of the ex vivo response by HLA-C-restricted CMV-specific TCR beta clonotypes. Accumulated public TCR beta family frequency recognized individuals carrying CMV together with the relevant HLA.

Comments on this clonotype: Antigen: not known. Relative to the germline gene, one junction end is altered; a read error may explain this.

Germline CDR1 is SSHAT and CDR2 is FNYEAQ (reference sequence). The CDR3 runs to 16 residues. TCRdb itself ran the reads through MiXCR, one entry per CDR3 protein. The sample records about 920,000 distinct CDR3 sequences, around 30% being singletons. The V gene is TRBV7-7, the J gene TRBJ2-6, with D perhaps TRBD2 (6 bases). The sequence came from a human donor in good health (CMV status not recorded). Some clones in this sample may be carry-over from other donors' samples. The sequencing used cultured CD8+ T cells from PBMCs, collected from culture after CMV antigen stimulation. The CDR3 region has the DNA TGTGCTAGCAGCAAATCGCCGGGGGTCGGGGCCAACGTCCTGACTTTC. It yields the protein CASSKSPGVGANVLTF.